The 2 T cell receptor beta chains presented below share a single source sample, sequenced in a study of T cell responses to AZD1222 COVID-19 vaccine. The method was immunoSEQ multiplex PCR; TCRdb's version includes in-frame clones alone and lacks a portion of them. The data hold 120,000 to 150,000 clones, with about 93% observed a single time. The material sequenced was peripheral blood, taken on day 0 of AZD1222 vaccination. These receptors came from an adult in good health.

Notes on this clone: At one of its ends the junction is not consistent with the germline gene, which may arise from a read error. The chain is built from TRBV20-1 and TRBJ2-7; 9 bases match TRBD2. Germline V lookup: CDR1 DFQATT, CDR2 SNEGSKA (reference sequence). This CDR3 is built from 13 residues. CDR3 bases: TGCAGTGCTAGTAGCGGGAGCTCCCACGAGCAGTACTTC. As protein: CSASSGSSHEQYF.

This rearrangement joins TRBV28 to TRBJ1-2; 7 bases are a match to TRBD1. Germline-derived CDR1 and CDR2 are MDHEN and SYDVKM. The J segment lost 7 bases and the V segment lost 5 bases, leaving 7 bases of the junction unmatched. The CDR3 runs to 13 residues. As DNA, the CDR3 is TGTGCCAGCAGTACCGGACAGGCCGCTGGCTACACCTTC. As protein: CASSTGQAAGYTF.